Listed here are 30 T cell receptor beta chains from one sample, sequenced in a study of OX40 agonist ivuxolimab in advanced cancers. Assay: immunoSEQ multiplex PCR; the TCRdb copy retains only in-frame clones and omits some. This sample yields around 86,000 clones, of which about nine tenths are seen a single time; over 0.35% belongs to the top ten. The source was CD4+ or CD8+ T cells sorted from blood, collected in a trial of the OX40 agonist ivuxolimab. The receptors stem from an adult with an advanced solid tumor such as melanoma, head and neck, liver or kidney cancer.

The chain carries TRBV18 and TRBJ2-3; the match to TRBD2 covers 11 bases. From germline, CDR1 is KGHSH and CDR2 LQKENI. This CDR3 has 16 amino acids. The V gene end was trimmed by 1 base and the J gene end by 5 bases; junction bases not matched to a gene: 5. CDR3 nucleotides: TGTGCCAGCTCACCACTAGCGGGAGGGCCGAAAGATACGCAGTATTTT. Translating it yields CASSPLAGGPKDTQYF.

The V and J genes are TRBV5-1 and TRBJ1-6, with D possibly being TRBD1 (6 bases). The germline V gene encodes CDR1 SGHRS and CDR2 YFSETQ. Trimming removed 0 bases at V and 10 bases at J, with 17 bases between. The CDR3 is 16 residues long. The CDR3 region has the DNA TGCGCCAGCAGCTTGGGGGACATCGGGTCAGGGTCACCCCTCCACTTT. Amino acid sequence: CASSLGDIGSGSPLHF. The full variable domain, rest sourced from reference TRBV5-1 and TRBJ1-6, is KAGVTQTPRYLIKTRGQQVTLSCSPISGHRSVSWYQQTPGQGLQFLFEYFSETQRNKGNFPGRFSGRQFSNSRSEMNVSTLELGDSALYLCASSLGDIGSGSPLHFGNGTRLTVT.

The rearrangement uses TRBV4-2 and TRBJ2-3; the match to TRBD2 covers 7 bases. The CDR3 is made up of 16 amino acids. V was pared by 1 base and J by 0 bases, with 4 bases of the junction left unmatched. Germline-derived CDR1 and CDR2 are LGHNA and YNFKEQ. CDR3 in DNA: TGTGCCAGCAGCCAAGCGGGAGCGGGAAGCACAGATACGCAGTATTTT. Translation: CASSQAGAGSTDTQYF.

The chain couples TRBV4-1 to TRBJ1-3, with 8 bases identical to TRBD1. CDR1 and CDR2 (germline): MGHRA, YSYEKL. CDR3 length equals 16 residues. Trimming took 2 bases from V and 3 from J; bases not matched to a gene: 6. The CDR3 sequence: CASSQTAGGIGNTIYF. For the CDR3, the DNA is TGCGCCAGCAGCCAAACCGCAGGGGGCATTGGAAACACCATATATTTT.

This clone was detected only a few times. The chain is built from TRBV6-1 and TRBJ2-2; D is undetermined. V shed 6 bases and J shed 0 bases, with 8 bases lying between them. CDR1 is MNHNS and CDR2 is SASEGT in the germline V gene. CDR3 size: 14 residues. CDR3 DNA: TGTGCCAGCAGCATAGAAGCGAACACCGGGGAGCTGTTTTTT. Protein: CASSIEANTGELFF.

A remark on this clone: Additional DNA sequences in this sample encode the identical CDR3. The V gene is TRBV5-1, the J gene TRBJ1-1, with D possibly TRBD1 on 6 matching bases. Looked up from germline, CDR1 is SGHRS and CDR2 is YFSETQ. Trimming cost V 2 bases and J 4 bases, with 12 bases left between them. The CDR3 extends over 14 amino acids. The CDR3 DNA reads as TGCGCCAGCAGCTTATCACAGGGAAGCACTGAAGCTTTCTTT. This translates into CASSLSQGSTEAFF.

The chain carries TRBV5-4 and TRBJ2-1, with 10 bases that match TRBD2. There are 15 residues in the CDR3. Trimming at V came to 0 bases and at J to 6 bases, leaving 3 bases not matched to a gene. Germline assignment: CDR1 SGHNT and CDR2 YYREEE (reference sequence). CDR3 in DNA: TGTGCCAGCAGCTTGGCTAGCGGGGGCACCAATGAGCAGTTCTTC. Its translation: CASSLASGGTNEQFF.

J is TRBJ1-6 and V is TRBV6-5; D may be TRBD1 (5 bases). From germline, CDR1 is MNHEY and CDR2 SVGAGI. CDR3 length: 13 amino acids. V lost 5 bases, J lost 13 bases, and 15 bases lay in between. CDR3 nucleotides: TGTGCCAGCAGTCCAGTGACCCGGGGGCCCCTCCACTTT. Translated, it gives CASSPVTRGPLHF.

V usage is TRBV7-2 and J usage is TRBJ2-1; weak D call: TRBD1 (5 bases). The length of the CDR3 is 15 residues. The V end lost 3 bases, the J end lost 0 bases, and 9 bases lay between the germline ends. Germline V gene sequence: CDR1 SGHTA, CDR2 FQGNSA. The CDR3 nucleotides are TGTGCCAGCAGCTTGGACACGGGCTCCTACAATGAGCAGTTCTTC. It specifies CASSLDTGSYNEQFF.

The V and J genes are TRBV19 and TRBJ2-7; 13 bases line up with TRBD2. The CDR3 has 19 residues. Per the germline V gene, CDR1 is LNHDA and CDR2 is SQIVND (reference sequence). The V and J ends lost 3 bases and 0 bases, in that order; junction bases with no gene match: 11. The CDR3 DNA reads as TGTGCCAGTAGTATTAGATGGGGGACTAGCGGGAAAAACTCCTACGAGCAGTACTTC. Translated: CASSIRWGTSGKNSYEQYF.

The chain is built from TRBV2 and TRBJ2-2; tentative D call: TRBD2 (6 bases). The germline gives CDR1 SNHLY, CDR2 FYNNEI. Between the trimmed V and J ends, which lost 5 bases and 5 bases, there was a span of 15 bases. There are 15 residues in the CDR3. CDR3 bases: TGTGCCAGCAGTCTCGTGGAGGGAGTTACCGGGGAGCTGTTTTTT. Translating gives CASSLVEGVTGELFF.

V usage is TRBV5-1 and J usage is TRBJ2-5; 9 bases line up with TRBD2. With 4 bases clipped from V and 1 base from J, the junction kept 2 bases outside the gene matches. The CDR3 extends over 14 amino acids. Germline V gives CDR1 SGHRS, CDR2 YFSETQ. The CDR3 loop reads CASSSGRPQETQYF. CDR3 DNA: TGCGCCAGCAGCAGCGGGAGGCCCCAAGAGACCCAGTACTTC.

This clone has more than one count but fewer than ten. This rearrangement joins TRBV4-1 to TRBJ1-1, with a tentative D call TRBD1 (6 bases). Germline assignment: CDR1 MGHRA and CDR2 YSYEKL. The V gene lost 8 bases and the J gene lost 1 base, with 14 bases spanning the gap. CDR3 length: 14 residues. The CDR3 spells CASGRGQRNTEAFF. CDR3 bases: TGCGCCAGCGGGAGAGGACAGAGGAACACTGAAGCTTTCTTT.

The gene calls are TRBV5-4 and TRBJ2-3; 7 nucleotides line up with TRBD2. This CDR3 has 16 amino acids. Trimming cost V 3 bases and J 2 bases; bases outside gene matches: 9. Per the germline V gene, CDR1 is SGHNT and CDR2 is YYREEE (reference sequence). The CDR3 loop is CASSSKLAQFTDTQYF. CDR3 coding DNA: TGTGCCAGCAGCTCTAAACTAGCGCAGTTCACAGATACGCAGTATTTT.

This clone was picked up a small number of times. The CDR3 here is CAWSGPVRGTEAFF. CDR3 nucleotides: TGTGCCTGGAGTGGACCGGTCCGGGGAACTGAAGCTTTCTTT. This chain links TRBV30 with TRBJ1-1; no clear D. This CDR3 is built from 14 residues. Germline assignment: CDR1 GTSNPN and CDR2 SVGIG (reference sequence). Deletions cut 1 base from V and 5 bases from J, with 14 bases between.

V is TRBV4-3 and J is TRBJ1-4, with a possible D match to TRBD1 (5 bases). This CDR3 comprises 20 residues. Trimming removed 0 bases from V and 0 bases from J, with 20 bases in between. The V gene's germline CDR1 is LGHNA and CDR2 YSLEER. CDR3 sequence reads: CASSQDFRTPTAPTNEKLFF. The CDR3 bases are TGCGCCAGCAGCCAAGATTTCCGGACACCAACCGCCCCAACTAATGAAAAACTGTTTTTT.

The rearrangement uses TRBV28 and TRBJ2-3, with D hard to call. V lost 11 bases, J lost 4 bases, and 10 bases lay in between. The CDR3 contains 11 residues. Germline V gene data show CDR1 as MDHEN and CDR2 as SYDVKM. The CDR3 loop reads CAAAGADTQYF. The CDR3 DNA reads as TGTGCCGCCGCAGGAGCAGATACGCAGTATTTT.

The rearrangement links TRBV27 to TRBJ1-5; 7 bases line up with TRBD1. Germline-derived CDR1 and CDR2 are MNHEY and SMNVEV (reference sequence). V lost 2 bases, J lost 4 bases, and 2 bases stayed unmatched. There are 14 residues in the CDR3. CDR3 DNA: TGTGCCAGCAGTTTAAAACAGGGGAATCAGCCCCAGCATTTT. It encodes CASSLKQGNQPQHF.

This clone was found once. This sequence joins TRBV6-1 and TRBJ1-1; D is unclear. V was pared by 7 bases and J by 0 bases, with 12 bases between. Germline V gene sequence: CDR1 MNHNS, CDR2 SASEGT. This CDR3 is built from 14 residues. CDR3 protein: CASTSQSLNTEAFF. The CDR3, as DNA: TGTGCCAGCACTTCACAGAGCCTGAACACTGAAGCTTTCTTT.

This sequence joins TRBV6-5 and TRBJ2-3, with D uncertain. From germline, CDR1 is MNHEY and CDR2 SVGAGI. The CDR3 extends over 13 amino acids. V dropped 6 bases and J dropped 6 bases, with 13 bases sitting between them. The CDR3 sequence is CASSLDPQDTQYF. The CDR3 nucleotides read TGTGCCAGCAGCCTCGATCCGCAGGATACGCAGTATTTT.

The V and J genes are TRBV18 and TRBJ2-5; perhaps TRBD1 as D (6 bases). The CDR3 is made up of 15 amino acids. Germline CDR1 and CDR2: KGHSH and LQKENI. Trimming removed 3 bases from V and 0 bases from J, with 11 bases in between. CDR3 sequence: CASSPRTAYQETQYF. CDR3 nucleotide sequence: TGTGCCAGCTCACCTCGGACAGCGTACCAAGAGACCCAGTACTTC.

The chain has TRBV7-8 and TRBJ2-5; 14 bases map to TRBD2. J lost 5 bases, V lost 5 bases, and 16 bases had no gene match. The CDR3 contains 19 residues. Germline V lookup: CDR1 SGHVS, CDR2 FQNEAQ. CDR3 residues: CASSTGLAGGPKYRETQYF. The CDR3 nucleotides read TGTGCCAGCAGCACCGGACTAGCGGGAGGCCCGAAGTATCGGGAGACCCAGTACTTC.

This clone was recorded once. This rearrangement joins TRBV6-1 to TRBJ1-2, with D possibly TRBD1 on 5 matching bases. CDR3 length: 15 residues. Deletions cut 4 bases from V and 5 bases from J, with 17 bases between. Germline CDR1 reads MNHNS; CDR2 reads SASEGT. The CDR3 region is CASSGQGLLGYGYTF. The CDR3 DNA sequence: TGTGCCAGCAGTGGGCAGGGACTCCTTGGTTATGGCTACACCTTC.

The chain couples TRBV2 to TRBJ1-3, with D possibly being TRBD1 (6 bases). The CDR3 contains 15 residues. Deletions cut 8 bases from V and 4 bases from J, with 18 bases between. The V gene's germline CDR1 is SNHLY and CDR2 FYNNEI. CDR3 bases: TGTGCCAGCTCGGAGGGGTGGACAGAAGGAAACACCATATATTTT. Translated, it gives CASSEGWTEGNTIYF. The full variable domain, completed using reference TRBV2 and TRBJ1-3, is EPEVTQTPSHQVTQMGQEVILRCVPISNHLYFYWYRQILGQKVEFLVSFYNNEISEKSEIFDDQFSVERPDGSNFTLKIRSTKLEDSAMYFCASSEGWTEGNTIYFGEGSWLTVV.

The V call is TRBV10-2, the J call TRBJ2-5; 9 bases align to TRBD2. The CDR3 contains 14 residues. Germline CDR1 is WSHSY and CDR2 is SAAADI. V trimming: 5 bases; J trimming: 5 bases; junction bases outside the gene matches: 6. Written as DNA, the CDR3 is TGCGCCAGCAGTTTAGCGGGAGTGTCGGAGACCCAGTACTTC. It translates to CASSLAGVSETQYF.

This CDR3 is CAWSVQGEAFF. Written as DNA, the CDR3 is TGTGCCTGGAGTGTACAGGGTGAAGCTTTCTTT. This chain uses TRBV30 with TRBJ1-1, with D maybe TRBD1 (6 bases). V was cut by 0 bases and J by 7 bases, with 6 bases left in between. The CDR3 contains 11 residues. Germline V gene data show CDR1 as GTSNPN and CDR2 as SVGIG (reference sequence).

This clone was seen once. The V gene is TRBV19, the J gene TRBJ2-7, with TRBD1 identical over 12 bases. CDR1 and CDR2 from the germline V gene are LNHDA and SQIVND (reference sequence). The V and J ends lost 3 bases and 5 bases, in that order; junction bases with no gene match: 8. The length of the CDR3 is 16 residues. As DNA, the CDR3 is TGTGCCAGTAGTATTATCCCGGGACAGGGGGCAGACGAGCAGTACTTC. Amino acid sequence: CASSIIPGQGADEQYF.

The V and J genes are TRBV19 and TRBJ1-5, with 7 positions matching TRBD1. The CDR3 totals 16 residues. CDR1 and CDR2 from the germline V gene are LNHDA and SQIVND (reference sequence). Trimming removed 9 bases from V and 7 bases from J; junction bases left unmatched: 18. This chain's CDR3 is CASSPPFRQGGQPQHF. In DNA form, the CDR3 reads TGTGCCAGCTCCCCCCCGTTCCGACAGGGAGGACAGCCCCAGCATTTT.

This chain uses TRBV2 with TRBJ2-1; the match to TRBD2 covers 9 bases. Germline loops: CDR1 SNHLY, CDR2 FYNNEI. With V trimmed by 6 bases and J by 9 bases, 6 bases remained unmatched. The CDR3 sequence is 13 residues long. CDR3 sequence reads: CASRAGTSSEQFF. CDR3 nucleotide sequence: TGTGCCAGCAGAGCCGGGACTAGCAGTGAGCAGTTCTTC.

Only one count was recorded for this clone. V and J are TRBV10-3 and TRBJ2-7, with 14 bases matching TRBD2. Trimming took 2 bases from V and 5 from J; bases not matched to a gene: 2. Per the germline V gene, CDR1 is ENHRY and CDR2 is SYGVKD. This CDR3 has 15 amino acids. Here the CDR3 reads CAISERGLAGDEQYF. CDR3 DNA sequence: TGTGCCATCAGTGAGAGGGGACTAGCGGGAGACGAGCAGTACTTC.